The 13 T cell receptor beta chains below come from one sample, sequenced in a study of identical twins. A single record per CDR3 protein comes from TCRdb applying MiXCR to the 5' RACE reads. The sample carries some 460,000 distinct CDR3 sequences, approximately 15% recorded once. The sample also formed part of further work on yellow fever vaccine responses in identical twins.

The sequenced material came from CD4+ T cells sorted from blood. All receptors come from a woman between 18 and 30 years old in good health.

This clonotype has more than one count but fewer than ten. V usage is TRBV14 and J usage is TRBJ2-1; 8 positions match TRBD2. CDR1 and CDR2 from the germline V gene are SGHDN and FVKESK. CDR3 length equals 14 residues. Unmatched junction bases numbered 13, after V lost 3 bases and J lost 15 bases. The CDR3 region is CASSQLMTSEGTFF. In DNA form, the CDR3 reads TGTGCCAGCAGCCAGTTAATGACTAGCGAGGGTACGTTCTTC.

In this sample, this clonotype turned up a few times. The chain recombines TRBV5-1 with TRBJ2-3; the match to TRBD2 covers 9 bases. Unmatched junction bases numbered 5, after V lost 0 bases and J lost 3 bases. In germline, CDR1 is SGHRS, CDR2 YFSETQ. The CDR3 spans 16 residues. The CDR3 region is CASSLGDLAGTDTQYF. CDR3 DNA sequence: TGCGCCAGCAGCTTGGGAGATCTAGCGGGGACAGATACGCAGTATTTT. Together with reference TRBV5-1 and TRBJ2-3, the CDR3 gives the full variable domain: KAGVTQTPRYLIKTRGQQVTLSCSPISGHRSVSWYQQTPGQGLQFLFEYFSETQRNKGNFPGRFSGRQFSNSRSEMNVSTLELGDSALYLCASSLGDLAGTDTQYFGPGTRLTVL.

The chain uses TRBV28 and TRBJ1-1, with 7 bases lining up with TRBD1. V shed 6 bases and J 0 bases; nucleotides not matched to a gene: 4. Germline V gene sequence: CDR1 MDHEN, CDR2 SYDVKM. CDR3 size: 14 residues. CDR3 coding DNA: TGTGCCAGCAGCACAGGGGCGCTGAACACTGAAGCTTTCTTT. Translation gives CASSTGALNTEAFF.

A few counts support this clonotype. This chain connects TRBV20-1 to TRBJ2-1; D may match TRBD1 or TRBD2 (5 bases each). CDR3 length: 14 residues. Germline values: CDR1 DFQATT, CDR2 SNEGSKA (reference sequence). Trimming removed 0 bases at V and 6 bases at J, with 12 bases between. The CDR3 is CSARDHGGLNEQFF. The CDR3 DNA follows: TGCAGTGCTAGAGATCATGGGGGTCTCAATGAGCAGTTCTTC.

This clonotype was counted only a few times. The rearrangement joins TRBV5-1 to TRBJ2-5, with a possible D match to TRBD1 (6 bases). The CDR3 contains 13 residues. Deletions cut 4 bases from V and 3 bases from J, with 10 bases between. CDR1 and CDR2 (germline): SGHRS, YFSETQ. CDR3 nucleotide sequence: TGCGCCAGCAGCGGACAGTTAAAAGAGACCCAGTACTTC. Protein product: CASSGQLKETQYF.

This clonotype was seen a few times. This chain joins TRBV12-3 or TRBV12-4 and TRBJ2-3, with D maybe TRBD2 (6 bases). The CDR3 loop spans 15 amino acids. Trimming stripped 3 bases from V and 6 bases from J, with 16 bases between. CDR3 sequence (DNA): TGTGCCAGCAGTTTTAGAGCGGGTGGTGCGGATACGCAGTATTTT. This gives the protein CASSFRAGGADTQYF.

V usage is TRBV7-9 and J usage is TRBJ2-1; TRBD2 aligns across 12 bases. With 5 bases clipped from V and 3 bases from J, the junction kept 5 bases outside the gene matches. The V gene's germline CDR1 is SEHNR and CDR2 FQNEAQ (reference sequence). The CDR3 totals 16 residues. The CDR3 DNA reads TGTGCCAGCAGCCCCCGGACTAGCGGGGTCTACAATGAGCAGTTCTTC. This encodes CASSPRTSGVYNEQFF.

This CDR3 is CASRLGMGQGLAFF. The CDR3 coding sequence is TGTGCCAGCAGACTCGGGATGGGACAGGGCTTAGCTTTCTTT. The chain links TRBV12-3 or TRBV12-4 to TRBJ1-1, with 9 bases identical to TRBD1. The CDR3 runs 14 residues. Trimming took 6 bases from V and 10 from J; bases not matched to a gene: 12.

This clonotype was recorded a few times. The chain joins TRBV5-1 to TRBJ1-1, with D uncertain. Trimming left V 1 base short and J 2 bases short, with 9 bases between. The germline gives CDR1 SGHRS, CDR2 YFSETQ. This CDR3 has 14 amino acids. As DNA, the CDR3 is TGCGCCAGCAGCTTGTCGGACGTAAACACTGAAGCTTTCTTT. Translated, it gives CASSLSDVNTEAFF. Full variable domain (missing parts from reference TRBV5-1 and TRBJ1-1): KAGVTQTPRYLIKTRGQQVTLSCSPISGHRSVSWYQQTPGQGLQFLFEYFSETQRNKGNFPGRFSGRQFSNSRSEMNVSTLELGDSALYLCASSLSDVNTEAFFGQGTRLTVV.

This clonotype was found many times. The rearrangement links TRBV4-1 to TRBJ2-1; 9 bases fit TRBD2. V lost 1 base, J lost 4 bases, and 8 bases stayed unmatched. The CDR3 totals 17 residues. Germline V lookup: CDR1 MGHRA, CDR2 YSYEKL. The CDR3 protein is CASSQGVRLAAYNEQFF. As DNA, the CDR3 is TGCGCCAGCAGCCAAGGGGTGAGACTAGCGGCTTACAATGAGCAGTTCTTC.

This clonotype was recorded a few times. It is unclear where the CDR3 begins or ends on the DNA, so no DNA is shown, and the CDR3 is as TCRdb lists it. CDR3 amino acids: CASSVGTGAPHFF. The rearrangement links TRBV12-3 or TRBV12-4 to TRBJ1-1; the tabulated D call, TRBD1, remains unverified against the DNA. With termini counted, the CDR3 has 13 amino acids.

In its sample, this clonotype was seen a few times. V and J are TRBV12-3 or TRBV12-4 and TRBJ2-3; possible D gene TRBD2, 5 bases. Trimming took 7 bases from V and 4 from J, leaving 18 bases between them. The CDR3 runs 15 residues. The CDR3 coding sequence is TGTGCCAGCACACGGACTCCCTTCGGCGCAGATACGCAGTATTTT. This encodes CASTRTPFGADTQYF.

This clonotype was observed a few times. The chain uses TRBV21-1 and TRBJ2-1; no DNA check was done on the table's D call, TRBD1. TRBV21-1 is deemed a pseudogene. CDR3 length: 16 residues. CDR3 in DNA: TGTGCCAGCAGCCCAATTCGGGACAGATCGTACAATGAGCAGTTCTTC. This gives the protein CASSPIRDRSYNEQFF.